This T cell receptor beta chain was sequenced during a study of shared clonotypes between healthy human individuals. V was shortened by 5 bases and J by 10 bases, with 15 bases between the two germline ends. The CDR3 has 13 amino acids. Germline V CDR1 and CDR2: SGHVS, FQNEAQ. Samples underwent the assay at deep level. Data came from immunoSEQ multiplex PCR; TCRdb stores just in-frame clones and leaves some out. The sample lists roughly 510,000 clones, about 80% seen once, with around 13% in the top ten. This chain connects TRBV7-8 to TRBJ2-1; perhaps TRBD1 as D (6 bases). The clonotype comes from a woman aged 40 to 55 in good health. Some clones in this sample may be carry-over from other donors' samples. Sequencing used PBMCs. The CDR3 sequence is CASSITGLGEQFF. CDR3 bases: TGTGCCAGCAGCATTACAGGGTTAGGAGAGCAGTTCTTC.